This T cell receptor beta chain appears in the sequencing data of a study of blood T cell repertoires in COVID-19. Turning to the study itself: Specimens from acute and convalescent COVID-19 originated in the United States, Italy and Spain. Sources were T cells, B-cell-depleted T cells, or PBMCs; the material itself was cDNA or gDNA.

Under the authors' procedure: It was from reference gene primer amplification that nucleated cell counts were estimated. Data came from immunoSEQ multiplex PCR; TCRdb stores just in-frame clones and leaves some out. V and J calls and clone size are those listed in that table; D and trimming were worked out from the DNA. Among about 250,000 clones listed, 87% were seen once. With 7 bases removed from V and 4 bases from J, the gap between germline ends came to 18 bases. The CDR3 is 14 amino acids. Looked up from germline, CDR1 is SQVTM and CDR2 is ANQGSEA. The genes are TRBV29-1 and TRBJ2-3; D might be TRBD1 (6 bases). The clonotype originates from a man younger than 30 with active or convalescent COVID-19. Sample: peripheral blood. This CDR3 reads CSGQQGITSDTQYF. CDR3 nucleotides: TGCAGCGGCCAACAGGGTATTACCTCAGATACGCAGTATTTT.